These T cell receptor beta chains were read from a single sample in a study of T cells in Graves' hyperthyroidism and ophthalmopathy. TCRdb reprocessed the multiplex PCR reads with MiXCR, giving one entry per CDR3 protein. The sample consists of 25,000 to 30,000 distinct CDR3 sequences, around 40% of them appearing once. Input material: blood. The receptors stem from a woman in her 30s with Graves' hyperthyroidism. Both conserved end residues are part of each CDR3. Each record gives: J gene, clone size, V gene, D gene, CDR3 DNA, CDR3 protein. D genes are given only for firm matches. Size values are once, few and many counts, or a class for expanded clones, and some rows have none.

>TRBJ1-3|-|TRBV2|-
TGTGCCAGCAGTGTGGCAGAAAGCTCTGGAAACACCATATATTTT
CASSVAESSGNTIYF
>TRBJ2-7|many|TRBV18|-
TGTGCCAGCTCACCCAACGCCCCCTACGAGCAGTACTTC
CASSPNAPYEQYF
>TRBJ2-7|-|TRBV7-9|-
TGTGCCAGCAGCTTAGGGGGGCACGACGAGCAGTACTTC
CASSLGGHDEQYF
>TRBJ1-1|-|TRBV5-4|TRBD1
TGTGCCAGCAGCTTACAGGGGTTGAGCACTGAAGCTTTCTTT
CASSLQGLSTEAFF
>TRBJ2-7|many|TRBV5-5|-
TGTGCCAGCAGCTTGGATTGGTTCGAGCAGTACTTC
CASSLDWFEQYF
>TRBJ2-7|-|TRBV14|-
TGTGCCAGCAGCCAAGGTCTAGGGGTCTACGAGCAGTACTTC
CASSQGLGVYEQYF
>TRBJ2-5|-|TRBV27|-
TGTGCCAGCAGTGTATCGGGTCAAGAGACCCAGTACTTC
CASSVSGQETQYF
>TRBJ1-5|many|TRBV12-3/TRBV12-4|-
TGTGCCAGCAGTTCTAGCAGTACCAATCAGCCCCAGCATTTT
CASSSSSTNQPQHF
>TRBJ2-2|-|TRBV7-9|TRBD2
TGTGCCAGCAGCCATGGGACTAGCGGGAGATGGGTGAACACCGGGGAGCTGTTTTTT
CASSHGTSGRWVNTGELFF
>TRBJ2-3|-|TRBV19|TRBD2
TGTGCCAGTAGTATAGATCTTTGGGGTAGCGGGAGGGATACGCAGTATTTT
CASSIDLWGSGRDTQYF
>TRBJ2-7|many|TRBV5-4|TRBD2
TGTGCCAGCAGCACAGAGAGGCGGGGGGAGCAGTACTTC
CASSTERRGEQYF
>TRBJ2-7|-|TRBV29-1|TRBD1
TGCAGCGTTGATGGGGCAGGGGGCCTCTCCTACGAGCAGTACTTC
CSVDGAGGLSYEQYF
>TRBJ2-1|-|TRBV5-1|TRBD1
TGCGCCAGCAGCCGGACAGGGGACTCCTACAACGTGCAGTTCTTC
CASSRTGDSYNVQFF
>TRBJ2-7|many|TRBV28|-
TGTGCCAGCAGTGCTTTTAGCAGCTCCTACGAGCAGTACTTC
CASSAFSSSYEQYF
>TRBJ2-2|-|TRBV7-2|-
TGTGCCAGCAGAGCAAGGACCACCGGGGAGCTGTTTTTT
CASRARTTGELFF
>TRBJ2-2|many|TRBV27|-
TGTGCCAGCCGACCCGGACAGAACACCGGGGAGCTGTTTTTT
CASRPGQNTGELFF
>TRBJ2-2|-|TRBV9|-
TGTGCCAGCAGCTCCAGGGCGAACACCGGGGAGCTGTTTTTT
CASSSRANTGELFF
>TRBJ2-6|many|TRBV7-9|TRBD1
TGTGCCAGCAGGGACAGGCTTAGTTTTGGGGCCAACGTCCTGACTTTC
CASRDRLSFGANVLTF
>TRBJ2-6|many|TRBV6-5|TRBD2
TGTGCCGTAAAGGGTTGGCGGGGGATTTCTGGGGCCAACGTCCTGACTTTC
CAVKGWRGISGANVLTF
>TRBJ1-2|-|TRBV24-1|-
TGTGCCACCAGTGACTCGCAGGGGAACTATGGCTACACCTTC
CATSDSQGNYGYTF
>TRBJ1-6|medium-sized|TRBV7-3|TRBD1
TGTGCCAGCAGCTTAAGTGAGAGGGGGCGGAATTCACCCCTCCACTTT
CASSLSERGRNSPLHF
>TRBJ1-3|-|TRBV5-1|-
TGCGCCAGCAGCTTGGATGACACCATATATTTT
CASSLDDTIYF
>TRBJ2-3|medium-sized|TRBV29-1|-
TGCAGCGTCGCCTGGGAGCCGCAGTATTTT
CSVAWEPQYF
>TRBJ1-1|many|TRBV5-4|-
TGTGCCAGCAGCCCACCCGGAGGAGAAGCTTTCTTT
CASSPPGGEAFF
>TRBJ1-1|-|TRBV5-6|-
TGTGCCAGCAGCCTACTTAAGGGCCGATGGGAAACTGAAGCTTTCTTT
CASSLLKGRWETEAFF
>TRBJ1-1|-|TRBV20-1|-
TGCAGTGCCCTAGGACTAGCGGACGACGAAGCTTTCTTT
CSALGLADDEAFF